A single sample is the source of the 10 T cell receptor beta chains below, sequenced in a study of cytomegalovirus exposure and HLA in healthy donors. PCR involved 60 Vbeta and 13 Jbeta primers. Here immunoSEQ multiplex PCR was the method, and the copy in TCRdb shows in-frame clones only, minus some. In the table there are roughly 280,000 clones, under 80% of which are singletons. Sequenced: PBMCs. The receptor set was obtained from a female donor in good health and CMV-seronegative.

The J gene is TRBJ1-5, the V gene TRBV7-2, with a possible D match to TRBD1 (5 bases). This CDR3 comprises 15 residues. Per the germline V gene, CDR1 is SGHTA and CDR2 is FQGNSA. With 5 bases removed from V and 1 base from J, the gap between germline ends came to 12 bases. CDR3 DNA sequence: TGTGCCAGCAGCCAAACTTCAGGGAGCAATCAGCCCCAGCATTTT. Its translation is CASSQTSGSNQPQHF.

This rearrangement joins TRBV9 to TRBJ2-1, with no clear D. The V end was cut by 0 bases, the J end by 9 bases, with 10 bases between. Germline loops: CDR1 SGDLS, CDR2 YYNGEE. This CDR3 is built from 13 residues. CDR3 sequence (DNA): TGTGCCAGCAGCGTAGACCTAGGCGGTGAGCAGTTCTTC. Translation: CASSVDLGGEQFF.

This clone was seen more than once but under ten times. The chain joins TRBV27 to TRBJ1-1, with 8 bases fitting TRBD1. Germline CDR1 MNHEY, CDR2 SMNVEV (reference sequence). The CDR3 consists of 12 residues. J lost 8 bases, V lost 6 bases, and 5 bases had no gene match. For the CDR3, the DNA is TGTGCCAGCAGCCCGACAGGGGTCGAAGCTTTCTTT. As protein: CASSPTGVEAFF.

The rearrangement links TRBV5-1 to TRBJ2-3; D is undetermined. The length of the CDR3 is 14 residues. The V and J ends lost 5 bases and 6 bases respectively, with 16 bases between them. The germline CDR1 and CDR2 sequences are SGHRS and YFSETQ. The CDR3 DNA sequence: TGCGCCAGCAGATGGCGGCTAGAGACCGATACGCAGTATTTT. It translates to CASRWRLETDTQYF.

This clone was counted between two and nine times. This chain links TRBV11-2 with TRBJ2-3; a possible D gene is TRBD2 (6 bases). Germline values: CDR1 SGHAT, CDR2 FQNNGV. The V end was cut by 5 bases, the J end by 0 bases, with 15 bases between. The CDR3 length is 16 residues. The DNA for the CDR3 is TGTGCCAGCAGCCTACTCGGGGGTATTAGCACAGATACGCAGTATTTT. It is translated as CASSLLGGISTDTQYF. Full variable domain (rest looked up from reference TRBV11-2 and TRBJ2-3): EAGVAQSPRYKIIEKRQSVAFWCNPISGHATLYWYQQILGQGPKLLIQFQNNGVVDDSQLPKDRFSAERLKGVDSTLKIQPAKLEDSAVYLCASSLLGGISTDTQYFGPGTRLTVL.

This clone has a handful of counts. The J gene is TRBJ2-1, the V gene TRBV27; perhaps TRBD1 as D (6 bases). Germline CDR1 reads MNHEY; CDR2 reads SMNVEV (reference sequence). The CDR3 contains 15 residues. The V end lost 3 bases, the J end lost 3 bases, and 12 bases lay between the germline ends. CDR3 sequence reads: CASSFPGHLYNEQFF. Here the CDR3 DNA reads TGTGCCAGCAGTTTTCCGGGACACCTCTACAATGAGCAGTTCTTC.

This chain joins TRBV9 and TRBJ1-1; a possible D gene is TRBD1 (5 bases). V gave up 3 bases and J gave up 5 bases, with 17 bases separating them. The CDR3 consists of 15 residues. Per germline, CDR1 SGDLS and CDR2 YYNGEE. The DNA for the CDR3 is TGTGCCAGCAGCGCGCCAAGCGGGACCGAGACTGAAGCTTTCTTT. Translating it yields CASSAPSGTETEAFF.

The V gene is TRBV6-6, the J gene TRBJ1-1; D not resolved. Between the trimmed V and J ends, which lost 8 bases and 4 bases, there was a span of 5 bases. Germline V lookup: CDR1 MNHNY, CDR2 SVGAGI (reference sequence). The CDR3 is 10 amino acids. The CDR3 region has the DNA TGTGCCAGCGCGGTCACTGAAGCTTTCTTT. This encodes CASAVTEAFF.

The rearrangement joins TRBV19 to TRBJ1-5; D is unresolved. Germline CDR1 is LNHDA and CDR2 is SQIVND (reference sequence). This CDR3 comprises 15 residues. V was cut by 8 bases and J by 6 bases, with 20 bases left in between. The CDR3, as DNA: TGTGCCAGTCATACTTTGAGGCAGCCCGGTCAGCCCCAGCATTTT. This codes for CASHTLRQPGQPQHF.

In the case of this clone: Relative to the germline gene, one junction end is altered; a read error may explain this. J is TRBJ2-1 and V is TRBV7-9; 7 bases match TRBD1. CDR1 is SEHNR, CDR2 FQNEAQ, per germline (reference sequence). The CDR3 has 17 amino acids. This CDR3 reads CSSSDIQGQGVPNEQFF. CDR3 coding DNA: TGTTCCAGCAGCGATATACAGGGGCAAGGGGTCCCTAATGAGCAGTTCTTC.